The 28 T cell receptor beta chains below come from one sample, sequenced in a study of shared clonotypes between healthy human individuals. Naive CD8 populations comprised CD45RO-negative cells positively selected for CCR7, excluding terminally differentiated effector memory CD45RA+ cells. Data came from immunoSEQ multiplex PCR; TCRdb stores just in-frame clones and leaves some out. Among roughly 850,000 clones listed, approximately 97% were seen once. What was sequenced was naive CD8+ T cells sorted from blood. All receptors come from a man aged 25-45 years in good health.

V is TRBV10-3 and J is TRBJ2-3; the D gene is possibly TRBD2 (5 bases). V was clipped by 2 bases and J by 0 bases, with 9 bases between them. Germline V gene sequence: CDR1 ENHRY, CDR2 SYGVKD. CDR3 length equals 15 residues. Here the CDR3 reads CAISEKRGSTDTQYF. In DNA, the CDR3 is TGTGCCATCAGTGAGAAACGGGGAAGCACAGATACGCAGTATTTT.

The chain couples TRBV18 to TRBJ2-7; 8 bases map to TRBD1. Losses at the gene ends were 1 base for V and 0 bases for J; bases not matched to a gene: 5. Per germline, CDR1 KGHSH and CDR2 LQKENI. The CDR3 length is 16 residues. The CDR3 sequence: CASSPRQGPGSYEQYF. CDR3 DNA sequence: TGTGCCAGCTCACCACGACAGGGGCCGGGCTCCTACGAGCAGTACTTC.

The chain has TRBV18 and TRBJ2-4, with 9 bases identical to TRBD2. This CDR3 has 18 amino acids. With 3 bases clipped from V and 0 bases from J, the junction kept 9 bases outside the gene matches. CDR1 and CDR2 (germline): KGHSH, LQKENI. In DNA form, the CDR3 reads TGTGCCAGCTCACCGGCGGGAGGGCTCCTACTAGCCAAAAACATTCAGTACTTC. As protein: CASSPAGGLLLAKNIQYF. Combining the CDR3 with reference TRBV18 and TRBJ2-4 gives the whole variable domain NAGVMQNPRHLVRRRGQEARLRCSPMKGHSHVYWYRQLPEEGLKFMVYLQKENIIDESGMPKERFSAEFPKEGPSILRIQQVVRGDSAAYFCASSPAGGLLLAKNIQYFGAGTRLSVL.

This chain uses TRBV9 with TRBJ2-7, with D unclear. The CDR3 runs to 13 residues. CDR1 and CDR2 (germline): SGDLS, YYNGEE. V lost 0 bases, J lost 3 bases, and 7 bases lay in between. DNA for the CDR3: TGTGCCAGCAGCGTAGCGGGCCACTACGAGCAGTACTTC. Its protein is CASSVAGHYEQYF.

The CDR3 sequence is CASSFTSLPETQYF. In nucleotides, the CDR3 is TGTGCCAGCAGCTTCACGAGTCTCCCCGAGACCCAGTACTTC. This sequence joins TRBV7-8 and TRBJ2-5; the D is unclear. V shed 3 bases and J shed 5 bases, with 13 bases lying between them. Germline values: CDR1 SGHVS, CDR2 FQNEAQ. This CDR3 spans 14 amino acids. Filled out from reference TRBV7-8 and TRBJ2-5, the complete variable domain reads GAGVSQSPRYKVAKRGQDVALRCDPISGHVSLFWYQQALGQGPEFLTYFQNEAQLDKSGLPSDRFFAERPEGSVSTLKIQRTQQEDSAVYLCASSFTSLPETQYFGPGTRLLVL.

The chain is built from TRBV25-1 and TRBJ1-2; D not certain. The CDR3 is 17 amino acids. The germline CDR1 and CDR2 sequences are MGHDK and SYGVNS. The V and J ends lost 0 bases and 1 base respectively, with 15 bases between them. CDR3 in DNA: TGTGCCAGCAGTGAATATGGACTTTTGACGAATAACTATGGCTACACCTTC. Its protein is CASSEYGLLTNNYGYTF.

DNA for the CDR3: TGTGCCAGCAGCTTGGCAGGGGGTACAAACTACAATGAGCAGTTCTTC. It codes for CASSLAGGTNYNEQFF. The J gene is TRBJ2-1, the V gene TRBV11-3; 7 bases line up with TRBD1. CDR3 length equals 16 residues. Germline lookup yields CDR1 SGHNT and CDR2 YENEEA. V trimming: 3 bases; J trimming: 3 bases; junction bases outside the gene matches: 8. Full variable domain (outside the CDR3, taken from reference TRBV11-3 and TRBJ2-1): EAGVVQSPRYKIIEKKQPVAFWCNPISGHNTLYWYLQNLGQGPELLIRYENEEAVDDSQLPKDRFSAERLKGVDSTLKIQPAELGDSAVYLCASSLAGGTNYNEQFFGPGTRLTVL.

The J gene is TRBJ1-1, the V gene TRBV20-1; D is ambiguous. V was cut by 7 bases and J by 5 bases, with 11 bases left in between. CDR1 is DFQATT and CDR2 is SNEGSKA in the germline V gene (reference sequence). The CDR3 has 11 residues. CDR3 residues: CSVPFGTEAFF. The CDR3 DNA sequence: TGCAGTGTACCCTTCGGGACTGAAGCTTTCTTT.

Written as DNA, the CDR3 is TGTGCCAGCAGGGACCGCGTTGGATTTACCTACGAGCAGTACTTC. Its protein is CASRDRVGFTYEQYF. The chain links TRBV6-5 to TRBJ2-7, with D unclear. In germline, CDR1 is MNHEY, CDR2 SVGAGI. With 6 bases removed from V and 2 bases from J, the gap between germline ends came to 17 bases. The CDR3 has 15 residues.

In this sample, this clone turned up a few times. The chain employs TRBV7-9 and TRBJ2-5; D is perhaps TRBD2 (5 bases). The CDR3 covers 13 residues. Germline V lookup: CDR1 SEHNR, CDR2 FQNEAQ (reference sequence). Deletions cut 6 bases from V and 9 bases from J, with 17 bases between. CDR3 in amino acids: CASSQSGLSAQYF. CDR3 bases: TGTGCCAGCAGTCAAAGCGGTTTGAGCGCCCAGTACTTC.

The chain uses TRBV27 and TRBJ2-7; TRBD1 is a possible D gene (5 bases). Looked up from germline, CDR1 is MNHEY and CDR2 is SMNVEV (reference sequence). This CDR3 has 15 residues. The V end lost 2 bases, the J end lost 2 bases, and 13 bases lay between the germline ends. Written as DNA, the CDR3 is TGTGCCAGCAGTTTAGGGCAGGGAATACCCTACGAGCAGTACTTC. Its protein product is CASSLGQGIPYEQYF.

The V and J genes are TRBV7-9 and TRBJ1-1; D perhaps matches TRBD1 (5 bases). In germline, CDR1 is SEHNR, CDR2 FQNEAQ (reference sequence). The ends were cut back, 10 bases at V and 0 bases at J, with 15 bases in the middle. There are 14 residues in the CDR3. The DNA for the CDR3 is TGTGCCATGGGACTGCACCAGTTGAACACTGAAGCTTTCTTT. Residues: CAMGLHQLNTEAFF.

The chain combines TRBV19 with TRBJ2-1, with TRBD2 as a possible D gene (7 bases). The length of the CDR3 is 14 residues. Germline-derived CDR1 and CDR2 are LNHDA and SQIVND (reference sequence). Trimming took off 5 bases at V and 2 bases at J, with 10 bases between the two ends. The CDR3 reads CASSWGGTYNEQFF. CDR3 sequence (DNA): TGTGCCAGTAGTTGGGGGGGCACCTACAATGAGCAGTTCTTC.

The genes are TRBV10-1 and TRBJ2-2, with TRBD2 identical over 9 bases. The trim removed 5 bases at V and 1 base at J, leaving 11 bases unmatched. CDR1 is WNHNN, CDR2 SYGVQD, per germline (reference sequence). The CDR3 has 18 residues. CDR3: CASSPLAGAEGNTGELFF. CDR3 sequence (DNA): TGCGCCAGCAGTCCACTAGCGGGCGCGGAAGGGAACACCGGGGAGCTGTTTTTT.

The chain uses TRBV28 and TRBJ2-3; D is perhaps TRBD2 (6 bases). Germline CDR1 reads MDHEN; CDR2 reads SYDVKM. V lost 5 bases and J 0 bases, leaving 21 bases between the germline ends. This CDR3 spans 18 amino acids. The CDR3 DNA reads as TGTGCCAGCAGTCTTGGCGGGGCTAGCTGGGCTAGCACAGATACGCAGTATTTT. Its protein product is CASSLGGASWASTDTQYF.

The CDR3 is CASSLATGLKETQYF. DNA of the CDR3: TGTGCCAGCAGCTTAGCCACGGGACTCAAAGAGACCCAGTACTTC. The V and J genes are TRBV11-2 and TRBJ2-5; TRBD2 is a possible D gene (6 bases). The V end lost 1 base, the J end lost 3 bases, and 12 bases lay between the germline ends. Germline assignment: CDR1 SGHAT and CDR2 FQNNGV. The CDR3 is 15 residues long. Full variable domain (rest looked up from reference TRBV11-2 and TRBJ2-5): EAGVAQSPRYKIIEKRQSVAFWCNPISGHATLYWYQQILGQGPKLLIQFQNNGVVDDSQLPKDRFSAERLKGVDSTLKIQPAKLEDSAVYLCASSLATGLKETQYFGPGTRLLVL.

V and J are TRBV9 and TRBJ1-2, with D perhaps TRBD1 (6 bases). The CDR3 is 12 residues long. V was clipped by 0 bases and J by 10 bases, with 10 bases between them. The germline gives CDR1 SGDLS, CDR2 YYNGEE. The CDR3 DNA sequence: TGTGCCAGCAGCGTAGAGGGGGGTACCTACACCTTC. This sequence encodes CASSVEGGTYTF.

This chain uses TRBV5-6 with TRBJ2-2, with 10 nucleotides matching TRBD2. The CDR3 is 19 residues long. Germline V gene sequence: CDR1 SGHDT, CDR2 YYEEEE. V lost 0 bases to trimming and J lost 0 bases; unmatched junction nucleotides: 8. CDR3 nucleotide sequence: TGTGCCAGCAGCTTGGCCCCCTGGCTAGCGGGGGCGAACACCGGGGAGCTGTTTTTT. Its protein is CASSLAPWLAGANTGELFF.

The chain employs TRBV7-9 and TRBJ2-1, with 7 nucleotides matching TRBD2. The CDR3 has 15 amino acids. The V and J ends lost 1 base and 9 bases, in that order; junction bases with no gene match: 9. Germline CDR1 SEHNR, CDR2 FQNEAQ (reference sequence). CDR3 nucleotides: TGTGCCAGCAGCTTAGTCGTGGGAGGGCCTGGTGAGCAGTTCTTC. It is translated as CASSLVVGGPGEQFF.

This chain connects TRBV9 to TRBJ1-2; 7 nucleotides align to TRBD1. The CDR3 spans 15 residues. CDR1 and CDR2 (germline): SGDLS, YYNGEE. Trimming removed 4 bases from V and 8 bases from J; junction bases left unmatched: 14. The CDR3 nucleotides are TGTGCCAGCAGCTTTCGGGGGACAGATCTATACGGCTACACCTTC. Translating it yields CASSFRGTDLYGYTF.

The sample holds one count of this clone. The chain has TRBV28 and TRBJ2-1; 8 bases fit TRBD1. The V and J ends lost 3 bases and 8 bases, in that order; junction bases with no gene match: 18. CDR1 and CDR2 from the germline V gene are MDHEN and SYDVKM. CDR3 length equals 18 residues. In DNA, the CDR3 is TGTGCCAGCAGTTTCGGGAAGGGGGAGCAGGGGGCCGAGGATGAGCAGTTCTTC. Translating gives CASSFGKGEQGAEDEQFF. Full variable domain (remainder filled in from reference TRBV28 and TRBJ2-1): DVKVTQSSRYLVKRTGEKVFLECVQDMDHENMFWYRQDPGLGLRLIYFSYDVKMKEKGDIPEGYSVSREKKERFSLILESASTNQTSMYLCASSFGKGEQGAEDEQFFGPGTRLTVL.

This clone appeared once. V is TRBV9 and J is TRBJ1-2; 7 nucleotides line up with TRBD1. V trimming: 4 bases; J trimming: 4 bases; junction bases outside the gene matches: 7. Germline assignment: CDR1 SGDLS and CDR2 YYNGEE. The CDR3 contains 14 residues. Here the CDR3 DNA reads TGTGCCAGCAGCTCACACCGGGACAGCTATGGCTACACCTTC. Residues: CASSSHRDSYGYTF. The complete variable domain, with remaining parts taken from reference TRBV9 and TRBJ1-2, reads DSGVTQTPKHLITATGQRVTLRCSPRSGDLSVYWYQQSLDQGLQFLIQYYNGEERAKGNILERFSAQQFPDLHSELNLSSLELGDSALYFCASSSHRDSYGYTFGSGTRLTVV.

This sequence joins TRBV10-2 and TRBJ2-2; D not resolved. The germline CDR1 and CDR2 sequences are WSHSY and SAAADI. Trimming removed 2 bases from V and 6 bases from J, with 4 bases in between. The CDR3 length is 12 residues. CDR3 protein: CASSEGAGELFF. CDR3 nucleotides: TGCGCCAGCAGTGAGGGTGCCGGGGAGCTGTTTTTT.

CDR3 in amino acids: CASSSEPFGRNTEAFF. The DNA of the CDR3 is TGCGCCAGCAGCTCCGAGCCCTTCGGGAGGAACACTGAAGCTTTCTTT. This chain connects TRBV5-1 to TRBJ1-1, with no clear D. CDR1 is SGHRS, CDR2 YFSETQ, per germline. Trimming shortened V by 3 bases and J by 1 base, and 16 bases separated the two germline ends. The CDR3 is 16 amino acids. The variable domain in full, with the rest retrieved from reference TRBV5-1 and TRBJ1-1, is KAGVTQTPRYLIKTRGQQVTLSCSPISGHRSVSWYQQTPGQGLQFLFEYFSETQRNKGNFPGRFSGRQFSNSRSEMNVSTLELGDSALYLCASSSEPFGRNTEAFFGQGTRLTVV.

The chain couples TRBV7-9 to TRBJ1-4; TRBD1 matches at 10 bases. J lost 8 bases, V lost 4 bases, and 7 bases had no gene match. Germline lookup yields CDR1 SEHNR and CDR2 FQNEAQ (reference sequence). This CDR3 contains 15 residues. The CDR3 bases are TGTGCCAGCAGCTCCGACAGGGGGCCGGCAGAAAAACTGTTTTTT. Amino acids: CASSSDRGPAEKLFF.

CDR3 region: CASSYRDSVYEQYF. Written as DNA, the CDR3 is TGCGCCAGCAGTTACCGAGACAGCGTTTACGAGCAGTACTTC. The chain employs TRBV10-2 and TRBJ2-7; TRBD1 is a possible D gene (5 bases). Trimming stripped 5 bases from V and 4 bases from J, with 15 bases between. CDR1 is WSHSY, CDR2 SAAADI, per germline. The CDR3 contains 14 residues.

This chain uses TRBV5-6 with TRBJ2-3; 13 bases map to TRBD2. Unmatched junction bases numbered 6, after V lost 4 bases and J lost 1 base. This CDR3 spans 17 amino acids. Germline assignment: CDR1 SGHDT and CDR2 YYEEEE. In DNA form, the CDR3 reads TGTGCCAGCAGCCCCACACTAGCGGGAGGGGGCACAGATACGCAGTATTTT. Translation: CASSPTLAGGGTDTQYF.

The chain has TRBV6-5 and TRBJ2-7; TRBD1 might be the D (6 bases). V was pared by 4 bases and J by 3 bases, with 19 bases between. This CDR3 has 16 amino acids. Germline V lookup: CDR1 MNHEY, CDR2 SVGAGI. In DNA form, the CDR3 reads TGTGCCAGCAGTTTACCACCGGGACACCTACACTACGAGCAGTACTTC. This gives the protein CASSLPPGHLHYEQYF.